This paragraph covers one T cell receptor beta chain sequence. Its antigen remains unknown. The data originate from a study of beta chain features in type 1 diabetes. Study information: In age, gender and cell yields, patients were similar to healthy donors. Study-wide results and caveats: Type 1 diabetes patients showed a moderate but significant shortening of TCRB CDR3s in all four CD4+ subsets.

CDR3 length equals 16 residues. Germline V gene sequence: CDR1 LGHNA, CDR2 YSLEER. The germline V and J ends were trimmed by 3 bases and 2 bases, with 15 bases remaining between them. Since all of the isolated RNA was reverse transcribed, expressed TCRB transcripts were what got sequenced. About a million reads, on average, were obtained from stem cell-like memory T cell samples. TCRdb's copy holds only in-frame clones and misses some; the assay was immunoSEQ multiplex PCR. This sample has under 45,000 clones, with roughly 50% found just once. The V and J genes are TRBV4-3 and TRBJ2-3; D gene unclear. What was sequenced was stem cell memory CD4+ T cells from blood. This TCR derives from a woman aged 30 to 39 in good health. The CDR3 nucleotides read TGCGCCAGCAGCCAGATCGCCCTAAAGCCCACAGATACGCAGTATTTT. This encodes CASSQIALKPTDTQYF.